Following are 18 T cell receptor beta chains from one sample sequenced in a study of molecular identifiers for immune sequencing clone quantification (dated by TCRdb to 2016 to 2019). The library was made by PCR. Reads for this sample came from an Illumina HiSeq 4000. TCRdb cleaned the public reads at Q25 with fastp, built clones with MiXCR and kept in-frame beta chains. Duplicate CDR3 protein sequences are folded into a single record with the most common DNA and genes. This sample holds about 320,000 distinct CDR3 sequences; about a fifth were observed only once. Approximately 0.8% of the sample belongs to the ten largest clones. Sequencing was done on a sample of naive CD8+ T cells from blood, with Jurkat cell RNA spiked in. The sample's cell subset or site, from its label and the paper: FACS-sorted CD8+CD4-CCR7+CD45RA+ naive T cells. The source of these receptors is a human donor in good health. Some libraries in this study had Jurkat cell RNA spiked in.

In its sample, this clonotype was seen a few times. For the CDR3, the DNA is TGTGCCAGCAGCCTAGGGGCCAGACTAGCGAGCACCGGGGAGCTGTTTTTT. Residues: CASSLGARLASTGELFF. The chain carries TRBV4-2 and TRBJ2-2; 8 bases map to TRBD2. The length of the CDR3 is 17 residues. Germline V lookup: CDR1 LGHNA, CDR2 YNFKEQ. The junction had 11 bases not matched to a gene; V was cut back by 4 bases and J by 4 bases.

This clonotype was recorded many times. V usage is TRBV12-3 or TRBV12-4 and J usage is TRBJ2-3, with D perhaps TRBD1 or TRBD2 (5 bases each). The CDR3 totals 16 residues. Between the trimmed V and J ends, which lost 5 bases and 4 bases, there was a span of 19 bases. In DNA form, the CDR3 reads TGTGCCAGCAGTATGCTAGGGGTAGCCGGGGCAGATACGCAGTATTTT. It codes for CASSMLGVAGADTQYF.

This clonotype appeared many times. V gene TRBV5-5 combines with J gene TRBJ2-7; 7 nucleotides agree with TRBD1. This CDR3 is 15 amino acids long. V was clipped by 0 bases and J by 2 bases; unmatched bases: 5. Looked up from germline, CDR1 is SGHKS and CDR2 is YYEKEE (reference sequence). Here the CDR3 DNA reads TGTGCCAGCAGCTTGGAGTTCAGGGGGACCTACGAGCAGTACTTC. This sequence encodes CASSLEFRGTYEQYF.

This clonotype was found many times. The rearrangement joins TRBV21-1 to TRBJ1-6; TRBD1 is taken as the D call from the table, unchecked against the DNA. TRBV21-1 represents a pseudogene. The CDR3 length is 20 residues. The CDR3 reads CASSKSPGASSSSYNSPLHF. The CDR3 DNA sequence: TGTGCCAGCAGCAAATCTCCGGGGGCCTCTTCCAGCTCCTATAATTCACCCCTCCACTTT.

Worth noting for this clonotype: A single base separates this from a much larger clone, so it may be a read error. The chain links TRBV7-8 to TRBJ1-4; D gene ambiguous. The CDR3 consists of 16 residues. CDR1 is SGHVS and CDR2 is FQNEAQ in the germline V gene. Trimming shortened V by 1 base and J by 4 bases, and 13 bases separated the two germline ends. The CDR3 is CASSLVNPSYNEKLFF. The CDR3, as DNA: TGTGCCAGCAGCTTAGTGAATCCAAGTTATAATGAAAAACTGTTTTTT.

This clonotype showed up many times. The V call is TRBV27, the J call TRBJ2-6; D uncertain. CDR1 MNHEY and CDR2 SMNVEV come from the germline V gene (reference sequence). V shed 7 bases and J shed 1 base, with 11 bases lying between them. The CDR3 has 15 residues. CDR3: CASTRTPSGANVLTF. The DNA for the CDR3 is TGTGCCAGCACTCGAACACCGTCTGGGGCCAACGTCCTGACTTTC.

This clonotype was seen repeatedly, ten times or more. The genes are TRBV20-1 and TRBJ2-3; TRBD2 agrees at 12 bases. Germline V gene lookup returns CDR1 DFQATT and CDR2 SNEGSKA (reference sequence). The trim removed 3 bases at V and 4 bases at J, leaving 5 bases unmatched. This CDR3 is built from 15 residues. Here the CDR3 reads CSARDTSGGPDTQYF. The CDR3 DNA sequence: TGCAGTGCTAGGGATACTAGCGGGGGGCCAGATACGCAGTATTTT.

V is TRBV4-3 and J is TRBJ2-4, with 9 bases identical to TRBD2. Losses at the gene ends were 1 base for V and 1 base for J; bases not matched to a gene: 14. This CDR3 is 20 amino acids long. In germline, CDR1 is LGHNA, CDR2 YSLEER. The CDR3 sequence is CASSQGLSSRGRGAKNIQYF. The CDR3 DNA reads TGCGCCAGCAGCCAAGGGTTGTCTAGCCGCGGGAGGGGGGCCAAAAACATTCAGTACTTC.

Notes on this clonotype: This CDR3 fails to terminate in the conserved phenylalanine or tryptophan, so it likely reflects a read error. The chain is built from TRBV7-9 and TRBJ1-5; 7 bases match TRBD1. Germline assignment: CDR1 SEHNR and CDR2 FQNEAQ (reference sequence). V was pared by 1 base and J by 9 bases, with 6 bases of the junction left unmatched. This CDR3 comprises 14 residues. CDR3 in DNA: TGTGCCAGCAGCTTAGGACAGGGCAGGCTGCCCCAGCATCTT. It encodes CASSLGQGRLPQHL.

Only a few counts were recorded for this clonotype. This sequence joins TRBV11-2 and TRBJ2-7, with D possibly matching TRBD2 (5 bases). The CDR3 spans 13 residues. Germline V CDR1 and CDR2: SGHAT, FQNNGV. With 8 bases removed from V and 7 bases from J, the gap between germline ends came to 18 bases. In DNA form, the CDR3 reads TGTGCCAGCCGCCCGGACGGGGTAGGGGAGCAGTACTTC. Its translation: CASRPDGVGEQYF.

The chain combines TRBV5-3 with TRBJ2-2; tentative D call: TRBD2 (6 bases). TRBV5-3 is reported as an ORF; its role is uncertain. Trimming shortened V by 8 bases and J by 3 bases, and 14 bases separated the two germline ends. The CDR3 totals 14 residues. The CDR3 reads CASSLAGYTGELFF. In nucleotides, the CDR3 is TGTGCCAGCAGCCTGGCGGGGTACACCGGGGAGCTGTTTTTT.

This clonotype showed up many times. The chain uses TRBV19 and TRBJ2-1; D gene uncertain. CDR1 is LNHDA and CDR2 is SQIVND in the germline V gene (reference sequence). The CDR3 length is 13 residues. V lost 7 bases to trimming and J lost 2 bases, with 9 bases between them. For the CDR3, the DNA is TGTGCCAGTAAATCCGGGCCCTACAATGAGCAGTTCTTC. This gives the protein CASKSGPYNEQFF.

A word on this clonotype: A read error may be the cause here, since a much bigger clone is one base away. CDR3 bases: TGTGCCAGCGGCTTAGAACTAGCGGGAGTTTGGCACGAGCAGTACTTC. Its protein product is CASGLELAGVWHEQYF. V usage is TRBV7-6 and J usage is TRBJ2-7; 11 positions match TRBD2. The CDR3 has 16 residues. Germline-derived CDR1 and CDR2 are SGHVS and FNYEAQ.

This chain connects TRBV27 to TRBJ2-2; tentative D call: TRBD1 (6 bases). The CDR3 sequence is 14 residues long. The V end lost 10 bases, the J end lost 3 bases, and 15 bases lay between the germline ends. Germline V gene lookup returns CDR1 MNHEY and CDR2 SMNVEV (reference sequence). CDR3 DNA sequence: TGTGCCACCCAGTTATCAGGGGACACCGGGGAGCTGTTTTTT. Protein product: CATQLSGDTGELFF.

This clonotype occurred a few times. The chain uses TRBV4-1 and TRBJ1-2; 7 nucleotides line up with TRBD1. V dropped 0 bases and J dropped 5; count of bases not matched to a gene: 18. This CDR3 has 19 residues. CDR1 is MGHRA, CDR2 YSYEKL, per germline. The CDR3 coding sequence is TGCGCCAGCAGCCAAGATCGATCCTCCCCAGGGGGGCTGGGATATGGCTACACCTTC. The encoded protein is CASSQDRSSPGGLGYGYTF.

The sample holds many counts of this clonotype. V usage is TRBV7-9 and J usage is TRBJ2-3; a possible D gene is TRBD2 (6 bases). The CDR3 has 14 amino acids. The V gene's germline CDR1 is SEHNR and CDR2 FQNEAQ (reference sequence). The ends were cut back, 6 bases at V and 6 bases at J, with 16 bases in the middle. CDR3 in amino acids: CASRPDPSEDTQYF. The CDR3 DNA reads TGTGCCAGCAGGCCCGATCCTAGCGAGGATACGCAGTATTTT.

The table lists this clonotype with many counts. V and J are TRBV29-1 and TRBJ2-5; D is unclear. V lost 4 bases, J lost 1 base, and 7 bases lay in between. Per the germline V gene, CDR1 is SQVTM and CDR2 is ANQGSEA. This CDR3 spans 12 amino acids. This CDR3 reads CSVAGGQETQYF. CDR3 DNA: TGCAGCGTTGCGGGCGGCCAAGAGACCCAGTACTTC.

The CDR3 sequence is CASSPLQWSSGDAQDTQYF. The CDR3 DNA follows: TGTGCCAGCAGCCCACTACAGTGGAGTAGCGGGGACGCACAAGATACGCAGTATTTT. The chain uses TRBV3-1 and TRBJ2-3, with 8 positions matching TRBD2. J was trimmed by 5 bases and V by 4 bases; bases with no gene match: 20. Germline V lookup: CDR1 LGHDT, CDR2 YNNKEL (reference sequence). This CDR3 comprises 19 residues.